This T cell receptor beta chain was sequenced for a study of blood T cell repertoires in COVID-19. CDR1 and CDR2 from the germline V gene are SQVTM and ANQGSEA. V lost 2 bases, J lost 1 base, and 8 bases stayed unmatched. The CDR3 is 16 amino acids. A single count supports this clone. How the authors handled the data: Reference gene primers were amplified, and this amplification served to estimate nucleated cell counts. Measured with immunoSEQ multiplex PCR; TCRdb has only the in-frame clones, and not every one. The DNA was the basis for D and trimming; V, J and clone size are from that table. There are 200,000 to 250,000 clones in the sample; 86% occur only once, and roughly an eighth lies in the top ten.

Material: peripheral blood. This receptor was obtained from an older man with acute or convalescent COVID-19. V is TRBV29-1 and J is TRBJ2-1, with 7 bases that match TRBD1. In DNA form, the CDR3 reads TGCAGCGTTGAAAGGGGGCAGTCGTTATCCTACAATGAGCAGTTCTTC. This codes for CSVERGQSLSYNEQFF.